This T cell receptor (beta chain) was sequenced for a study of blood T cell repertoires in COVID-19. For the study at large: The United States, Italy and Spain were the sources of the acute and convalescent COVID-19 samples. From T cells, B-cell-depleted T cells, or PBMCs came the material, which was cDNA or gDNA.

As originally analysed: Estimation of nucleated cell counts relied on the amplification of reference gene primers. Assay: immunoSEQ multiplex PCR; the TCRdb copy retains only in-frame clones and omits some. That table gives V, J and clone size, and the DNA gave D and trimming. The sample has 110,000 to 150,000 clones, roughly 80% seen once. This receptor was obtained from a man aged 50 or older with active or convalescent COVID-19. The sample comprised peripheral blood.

The CDR3 nucleotides are TGTGCCATCAGTGAGTCCGGACAGGGGGCGAATTCACCCCTCCACTTT. Protein: CAISESGQGANSPLHF. The J gene is TRBJ1-6, the V gene TRBV10-3; 11 nucleotides match TRBD1. This CDR3 region has 16 residues. Per the germline V gene, CDR1 is ENHRY and CDR2 is SYGVKD. V was pared by 0 bases and J by 7 bases, with 2 bases of the junction left unmatched.